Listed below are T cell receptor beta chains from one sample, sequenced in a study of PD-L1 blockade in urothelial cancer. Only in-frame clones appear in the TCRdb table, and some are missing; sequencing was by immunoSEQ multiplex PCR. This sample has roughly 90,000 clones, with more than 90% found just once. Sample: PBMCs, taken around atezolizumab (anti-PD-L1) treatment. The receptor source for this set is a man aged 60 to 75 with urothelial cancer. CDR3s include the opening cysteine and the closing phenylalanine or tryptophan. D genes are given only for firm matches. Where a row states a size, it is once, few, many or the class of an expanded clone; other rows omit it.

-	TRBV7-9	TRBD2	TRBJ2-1	TGTGCCAGCAGCTTATCGGGGGGACTCAACAATGAGCAGTTCTTC	CASSLSGGLNNEQFF
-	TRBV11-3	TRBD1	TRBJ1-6	TGTGCCAGCAGCTTAGACGCAGGGGGTAATTCACCCCTCCACTTT	CASSLDAGGNSPLHF
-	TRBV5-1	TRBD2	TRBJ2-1	TGCGCCAGCAGCTTGGTGCGGTCTAGCGGGGGCCTCACCACCAATGAGCAGTTCTTC	CASSLVRSSGGLTTNEQFF
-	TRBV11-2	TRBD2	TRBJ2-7	TGTGCCAGCAGCCCCACTAGCGGGGGAACCTACGAGCAGTACTTC	CASSPTSGGTYEQYF
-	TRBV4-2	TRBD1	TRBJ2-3	TGTGCCAGCAGCCCCACCGGGACAGGGTCCACAGATACGCAGTATTTT	CASSPTGTGSTDTQYF
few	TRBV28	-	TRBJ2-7	TGTGCCAGCACTTCGGGGGGCAGCGTGACTTCATACTACGAGCAGTACTTC	CASTSGGSVTSYYEQYF
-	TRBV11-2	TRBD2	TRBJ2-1	TGTGCCAGCAGCCATAGCGGGAGCTCCTACAATGAGCAGTTCTTC	CASSHSGSSYNEQFF
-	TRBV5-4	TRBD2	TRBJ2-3	TGTGCCAGCAGCCAAGGGCTAGCGGGGGGGCCTGGCACAGATACGCAGTATTTT	CASSQGLAGGPGTDTQYF
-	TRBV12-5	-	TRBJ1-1	TGTGCTAGTGGACCGACAGAGAACACTGAAGCTTTCTTT	CASGPTENTEAFF
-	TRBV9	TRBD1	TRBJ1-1	TGTGCCAGCAGCGTAAGCCCTCTAGACAGGGGGCAAGTTGAAGCTTTCTTT	CASSVSPLDRGQVEAFF
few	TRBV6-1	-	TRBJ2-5	TGTGCCAGCAGTCCTAGATCGGGTAGGCAAGAGACCCAGTACTTC	CASSPRSGRQETQYF
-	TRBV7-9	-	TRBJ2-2	TGTGCCAGCAGCTTATGGCTTTCGGAGATTACCGGGGAGCTGTTTTTT	CASSLWLSEITGELFF
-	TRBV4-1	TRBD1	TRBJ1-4	TGCGCCAGCAGGGCTACAGGGGAAGAAAAACTGTTTTTT	CASRATGEEKLFF
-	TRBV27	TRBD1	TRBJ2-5	TGTGCCAGCAGGCCGGGACAGGGAGTACAGACCCAGTACTTC	CASRPGQGVQTQYF
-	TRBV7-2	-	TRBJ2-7	TGTGCCAGCAGCTTAGCTAGCGGAGCCCGCTACGAGCAGTACTTC	CASSLASGARYEQYF
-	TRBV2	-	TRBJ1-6	TGTGCCAGCACCGCGGGGGGTGTCTGGTCACCCCTCCACTTT	CASTAGGVWSPLHF
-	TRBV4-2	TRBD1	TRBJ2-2	TGTGCCAGCAGCCAAAACTCGGACAGGGGGCATAACGGGGAGCTGTTTTTT	CASSQNSDRGHNGELFF
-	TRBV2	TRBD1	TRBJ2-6	TGTGCCAGCAGTGGGACAGGGGGCGCGGCTGGGGCCAACGTCCTGACTTTC	CASSGTGGAAGANVLTF
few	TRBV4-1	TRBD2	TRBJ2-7	TGCGCCAGCAGCCGAGGACTAGCGGACCCCTACGAGCAGTACTTC	CASSRGLADPYEQYF
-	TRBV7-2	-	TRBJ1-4	TGTGCCAGCAGCATAACGACAGGAATAAATGAAAAACTGTTTTTT	CASSITTGINEKLFF
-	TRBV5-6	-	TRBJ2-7	TGTGCCAGCAGCTGGGGGCAGGGGAACCCCTCCTACGAGCAGTACTTC	CASSWGQGNPSYEQYF
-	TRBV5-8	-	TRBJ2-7	TGTGCCAGCAGCCTTCCCACCGGGGGAGGCTACGAGCAGTACTTC	CASSLPTGGGYEQYF
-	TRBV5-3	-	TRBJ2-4	TGTGCCAGAAGCGGCCTCCGACCCGACCAGGAGGGAAAAAGGAACATTCAGTACTTC	CARSGLRPDQEGKRNIQYF
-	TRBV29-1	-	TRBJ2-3	TGCAGCGTTGGTAAAAACACAGATACGCAGTATTTT	CSVGKNTDTQYF
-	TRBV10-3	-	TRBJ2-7	TGTGCCATCAGTGAAGGGGGGGAATACTACGAGCAGTACTTC	CAISEGGEYYEQYF
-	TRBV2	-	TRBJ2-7	TGTGCCAGCAGTTTGTCAGACTACGAGCAGTACTTC	CASSLSDYEQYF
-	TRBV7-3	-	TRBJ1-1	TGTGCCAGCAGCCCAATGGGGGGGACTGAAGCTTTCTTT	CASSPMGGTEAFF
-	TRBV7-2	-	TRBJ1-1	TGTGCCAGCAGCTCAAGAGGTCGGAGGGAAACTGAAGCTTTCTTT	CASSSRGRRETEAFF
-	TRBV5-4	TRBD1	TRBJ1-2	TGTGCCAGCAGCGTGGCACAGGGGGCATACTATGGCTACACCTTC	CASSVAQGAYYGYTF
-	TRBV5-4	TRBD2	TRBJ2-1	TGTGCCAGCAGCTACCTAATAGCGGGGGCCCACTACAATGAGCAGTTCTTC	CASSYLIAGAHYNEQFF
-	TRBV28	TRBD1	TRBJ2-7	TGTGCCAGCAGAAGAGGGGGCGGGTACGAGCAGTACTTC	CASRRGGGYEQYF
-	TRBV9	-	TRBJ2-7	TGTGCCAGCAGCGTAGTGGGGGGACGCGAGCAGTACTTC	CASSVVGGREQYF
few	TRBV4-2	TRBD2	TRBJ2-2	TGTGCCAGCAGCCCGGGACTAGCGGTGACCGGGGAGCTGTTTTTT	CASSPGLAVTGELFF
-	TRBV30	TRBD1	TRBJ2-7	TGTGCCCTTCGGCAGTTTGGACAGGGATACGAGCAGTACTTC	CALRQFGQGYEQYF
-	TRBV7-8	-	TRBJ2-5	TGTGCCAGCAGCCCGCGGGGACGGACAAACCAAGAGACCCAGTACTTC	CASSPRGRTNQETQYF
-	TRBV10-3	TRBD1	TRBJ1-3	TGTGCCATCATGGACAGGGCGGTTGGAAACACCATATATTTT	CAIMDRAVGNTIYF
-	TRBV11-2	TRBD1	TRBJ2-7	TGTGCCAGCAGCTTTGTCGCAGGGGGCTTTTACGAGCAGTACTTC	CASSFVAGGFYEQYF
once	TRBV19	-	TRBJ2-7	TGTGCCAGTAGTATGGGGTTAGCGACCGAGCAGTACTTC	CASSMGLATEQYF
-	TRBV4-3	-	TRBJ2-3	TGCGCCAGCAGCCAAGCTCCGGTTTCTAGCACAGATACGCAGTATTTT	CASSQAPVSSTDTQYF
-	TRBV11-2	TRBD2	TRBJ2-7	TGTGCCAGCAGCTTATTAGCGGGGGGGGCGTACGAGCAGTACTTC	CASSLLAGGAYEQYF
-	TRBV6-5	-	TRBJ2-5	TGTGCCAGCAGACCGGGTGGGAGAAGCCAAGAGACCCAGTACTTC	CASRPGGRSQETQYF
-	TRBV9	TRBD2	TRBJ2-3	TGTGCCAGCAGCGTAGTAGCGGGGGGAGGAACAGATACGCAGTATTTT	CASSVVAGGGTDTQYF
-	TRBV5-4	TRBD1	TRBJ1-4	TGTGCCAGCAGCTTTCGGATTGGGACAGCCCTTAATGAAAAACTGTTTTTT	CASSFRIGTALNEKLFF
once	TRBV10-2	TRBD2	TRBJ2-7	TGCGCCAGCAGTGAGTTGGAGCGGGACTCCTACGAGCAGTACTTC	CASSELERDSYEQYF
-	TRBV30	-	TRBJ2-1	TGTGCCTGGAGCGCACCGGGACTCAACTCCTACAATGAGCAGTTCTTC	CAWSAPGLNSYNEQFF
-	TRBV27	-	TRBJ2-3	TGTGCCAGCAGTTTATCGCGGGGCGCTAGCACAGATACGCAGTATTTT	CASSLSRGASTDTQYF
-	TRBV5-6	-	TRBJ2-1	TGTGCCAGCAGCTCCACGCACGCAATAGCGGCCAGAAGCAATGAGCAGTTCTTC	CASSSTHAIAARSNEQFF
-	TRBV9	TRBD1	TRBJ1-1	TGTGCCAGCAGCGTAGCGACAGGGGGCTACACTGAAGCTTTCTTT	CASSVATGGYTEAFF
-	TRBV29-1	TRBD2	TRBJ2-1	TGCAGCGTGGGGACTAGGTATACGGGGTTGGGTGAGCAGTTCTTC	CSVGTRYTGLGEQFF
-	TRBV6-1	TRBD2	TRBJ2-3	TGTGCCAGCAGTGACGGCGGGAGCGGCACAGATACGCAGTATTTT	CASSDGGSGTDTQYF
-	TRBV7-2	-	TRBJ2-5	TGTGCCAGCAGCCCATCCAGGTTCGAGACCCAGTACTTC	CASSPSRFETQYF
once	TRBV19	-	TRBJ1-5	TGTGCCAGTAACCCACGGGGGGGGGCTCGTTTGGAGCCCCAGCATTTT	CASNPRGGARLEPQHF
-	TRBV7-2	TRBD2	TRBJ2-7	TGTGCCAGCAGCTTAACAAGGACTAGCGGGCCGGACGAGCAGTACTTC	CASSLTRTSGPDEQYF
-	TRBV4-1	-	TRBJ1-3	TGCGCCAGCAGCCAGGTCGACAGATACTCTGGAAACACCATATATTTT	CASSQVDRYSGNTIYF
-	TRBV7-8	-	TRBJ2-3	TGTGCCAGCAGCTCGGGGGATTCGTACACAGATACGCAGTATTTT	CASSSGDSYTDTQYF